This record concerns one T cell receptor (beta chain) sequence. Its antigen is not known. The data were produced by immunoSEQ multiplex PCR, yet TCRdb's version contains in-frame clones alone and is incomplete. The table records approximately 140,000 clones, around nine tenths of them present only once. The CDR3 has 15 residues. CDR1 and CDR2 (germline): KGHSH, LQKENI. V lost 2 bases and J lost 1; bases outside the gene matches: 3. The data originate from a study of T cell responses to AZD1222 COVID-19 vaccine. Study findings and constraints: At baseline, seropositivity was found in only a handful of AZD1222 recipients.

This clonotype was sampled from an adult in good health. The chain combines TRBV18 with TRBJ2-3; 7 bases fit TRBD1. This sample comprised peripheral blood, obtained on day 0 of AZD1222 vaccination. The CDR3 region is CASSPKGQRTDTQYF. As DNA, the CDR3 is TGTGCCAGCTCACCAAAGGGACAGCGCACAGATACGCAGTATTTT.